Following are 28 T cell receptor beta chains from one sample sequenced in a study of vaccination effects on CD4 cells after COVID-19. In the ViraFEST assay, antigen-specific CD4+ clonotypes were identified by expansion after peptide-pool stimulation. CD4+ T cells were isolated after around ten days of culture. Each participant was administered two doses of either the BNT162b2 or the mRNA-1273 vaccine. Sequencing used immunoSEQ multiplex PCR; TCRdb keeps in-frame clones, though not all of them. Of around 59,000 clones listed, roughly 78% are singletons. For these receptors, no antigen is known. Sequencing used CD4+ T cells from PBMCs cultured with HCoV-OC43 spike peptides, obtained after COVID-19 vaccination. Subset described: HCoV-OC43 spike overlapping peptide pool stimulation. The receptor set was obtained from a human donor who received a COVID-19 vaccine.

This sequence joins TRBV20-1 and TRBJ2-3, with D possibly TRBD1 on 5 matching bases. Germline V CDR1 and CDR2: DFQATT, SNEGSKA (reference sequence). This CDR3 spans 17 amino acids. The V end lost 3 bases, the J end lost 3 bases, and 22 bases lay between the germline ends. CDR3 sequence reads: CSASSFSAGKGTDTQYF. The CDR3 DNA reads TGCAGTGCTAGTTCCTTCTCGGCAGGGAAGGGGACAGATACGCAGTATTTT.

The chain recombines TRBV6-6 with TRBJ2-7; tentatively, D is TRBD1 (5 bases). V was cut by 2 bases and J by 2 bases, with 7 bases left in between. CDR1 and CDR2 (germline): MNHNY, SVGAGI (reference sequence). This CDR3 comprises 13 residues. CDR3 nucleotide sequence: TGTGCCAGCAGTTACCACAGGACCTACGAGCAGTACGTC. It encodes CASSYHRTYEQYV.

The chain carries TRBV23-1 and TRBJ2-3; D call uncertain. TRBV23-1 is marked as an open reading frame, function uncertain. Trimming shortened V by 0 bases and J by 3 bases, and 16 bases separated the two germline ends. This CDR3 contains 17 residues. CDR3 nucleotide sequence: TGCGCCAGCAGTCAATCATTTCGCGGCATCAGGACAGATACGCAGTATTTT. This encodes CASSQSFRGIRTDTQYF.

This clone appeared a few times. The V and J genes are TRBV9 and TRBJ1-1; 11 bases agree with TRBD1. Germline assignment: CDR1 SGDLS and CDR2 YYNGEE. The CDR3 is 15 residues long. With V trimmed by 3 bases and J by 1 base, 2 bases remained unmatched. The CDR3 nucleotides read TGTGCCAGCAGCGAGGGGACAGGGGGGAACACTGAAGCTTTCTTT. It codes for CASSEGTGGNTEAFF. Filled out from reference TRBV9 and TRBJ1-1, the complete variable domain reads DSGVTQTPKHLITATGQRVTLRCSPRSGDLSVYWYQQSLDQGLQFLIQYYNGEERAKGNILERFSAQQFPDLHSELNLSSLELGDSALYFCASSEGTGGNTEAFFGQGTRLTVV.

This sequence joins TRBV25-1 and TRBJ2-7; D possibly corresponds to TRBD2 (5 bases). Germline V CDR1 and CDR2: MGHDK, SYGVNS. This CDR3 is built from 13 residues. V was shortened by 8 bases and J by 5 bases, with 16 bases between the two germline ends. The CDR3 protein is CASGSPVPHEQYV. The CDR3 DNA reads as TGTGCCAGCGGGAGTCCCGTCCCCCACGAGCAGTACGTC.

The chain links TRBV6-5 to TRBJ1-1; D gene uncertain. There are 14 residues in the CDR3. V was shortened by 5 bases and J by 1 base, with 11 bases between the two germline ends. CDR1 is MNHEY, CDR2 SVGAGI, per germline. CDR3 DNA sequence: TGTGCCAGCAGTAACGTTGCAGGGAACACTGAAGCTTTCTTT. Its translation: CASSNVAGNTEAFF.

This clone showed up just a few times. The chain has TRBV7-3 and TRBJ2-3; 8 bases are shared with TRBD1. Germline CDR1 is SGHTA and CDR2 is FQGTGA. This CDR3 has 17 amino acids. Trimming cost V 1 base and J 1 base; bases outside gene matches: 7. The CDR3 region has the DNA TGTGCCAGCAGCTTAAACCCCAGGGGGCTCGGCACAGATACGCAGTATTTT. Encoded protein: CASSLNPRGLGTDTQYF. Drawing the rest from reference TRBV7-3 and TRBJ2-3, the complete variable domain is GAGVSQTPSNKVTEKGKYVELRCDPISGHTALYWYRQSLGQGPEFLIYFQGTGAADDSGLPNDRFFAVRPEGSVSTLKIQRTERGDSAVYLCASSLNPRGLGTDTQYFGPGTRLTVL.

This chain uses TRBV7-2 with TRBJ1-6; 7 nucleotides line up with TRBD1. V dropped 1 base and J dropped 0; count of bases not matched to a gene: 3. In germline, CDR1 is SGHTA, CDR2 FQGNSA. CDR3 length: 17 amino acids. The CDR3, as DNA: TGTGCCAGCAGCTTAGAGGGGGCGAGCTCCTATAATTCACCCCTCCACTTT. Protein sequence: CASSLEGASSYNSPLHF.

This clone has just a few counts. The chain is built from TRBV4-3 and TRBJ1-4; D remains ambiguous. The V end lost 1 base, the J end lost 8 bases, and 14 bases lay between the germline ends. This CDR3 is built from 15 residues. Germline loops: CDR1 LGHNA, CDR2 YSLEER. CDR3 sequence: CASSQVRVVKEKLFF. The CDR3 region has the DNA TGCGCCAGCAGCCAAGTTAGGGTTGTGAAGGAAAAACTGTTTTTT.

This clone was seen once. The chain has TRBV28 and TRBJ2-7; 8 bases are shared with TRBD1. CDR3 length equals 14 residues. The trim removed 8 bases at V and 2 bases at J, leaving 8 bases unmatched. Germline V gene lookup returns CDR1 MDHEN and CDR2 SYDVKM. For the CDR3, the DNA is TGTGCCAGCCGAAGGGACAGGCCGCCCTACGAGCAGTACGTC. Protein: CASRRDRPPYEQYV.

This clone has just a few counts. This chain joins TRBV19 and TRBJ1-2; the D is unclear. This CDR3 has 13 amino acids. The V end was cut by 4 bases, the J end by 3 bases, with 9 bases between. Looked up from germline, CDR1 is LNHDA and CDR2 is SQIVND (reference sequence). The CDR3 nucleotides read TGTGCCAGTAGTACAGGACGGTACTATGGCTACACCTTC. Protein product: CASSTGRYYGYTF.

The chain carries TRBV30 and TRBJ2-3; perhaps TRBD2 as D (5 bases). The germline V gene encodes CDR1 GTSNPN and CDR2 SVGIG (reference sequence). The CDR3 contains 13 residues. V was trimmed by 5 bases and J by 2 bases, leaving 11 bases between them. The CDR3 nucleotides read TGTGCCTGGTCCCTCGGGAACACAGATACGCAGTATTTT. It encodes CAWSLGNTDTQYF.

The J gene is TRBJ1-3, the V gene TRBV13; no firm D call. This CDR3 has 12 amino acids. V was shortened by 3 bases and J by 11 bases, with 11 bases between the two germline ends. Germline CDR1 is PRHDT and CDR2 is FYEKMQ (reference sequence). This CDR3 is CASSLSRGAIYF. CDR3 coding DNA: TGTGCCAGCAGCTTGTCCCGGGGTGCCATATATTTT.

By its share, this clone is medium-sized. V gene TRBV30 combines with J gene TRBJ1-6, with TRBD1 identical over 8 bases. CDR1 and CDR2 (germline): GTSNPN, SVGIG (reference sequence). V shed 3 bases and J 7 bases; nucleotides not matched to a gene: 11. The CDR3 length is 16 residues. Here the CDR3 DNA reads TGTGCCTGGAGGGGCCTCCAGGGGGCTGGGAATTCACCCCTCCACTTT. As protein: CAWRGLQGAGNSPLHF.

The genes are TRBV6-5 and TRBJ1-3, with D perhaps matching TRBD1 (5 bases). V was pared by 4 bases and J by 4 bases, with 17 bases between. The CDR3 loop spans 16 amino acids. Per the germline V gene, CDR1 is MNHEY and CDR2 is SVGAGI. The CDR3 loop is CASSLGTGSAGNTIYF. The CDR3 DNA is TGTGCCAGCAGTTTGGGGACTGGTTCGGCCGGAAACACCATATATTTT.

The V and J genes are TRBV18 and TRBJ1-1, with D perhaps TRBD1 (6 bases). The CDR3 contains 14 residues. Trimming removed 2 bases from V and 2 bases from J, with 9 bases in between. Germline CDR1 reads KGHSH; CDR2 reads LQKENI. The CDR3 sequence is CASSPGGGNTEAFF. CDR3 bases: TGTGCCAGCTCACCAGGGGGCGGAAACACTGAAGCTTTCTTT.

The chain employs TRBV10-3 and TRBJ1-2; TRBD1 might be the D (6 bases). The germline CDR1 and CDR2 sequences are ENHRY and SYGVKD. Trimming took 6 bases from V and 0 from J, leaving 17 bases between them. The CDR3 consists of 16 residues. The CDR3 region is CAISTQGPDANYGYTF. The CDR3 nucleotides read TGTGCCATCAGCACACAGGGACCAGATGCTAACTATGGCTACACCTTC.

There are a few counts of this clone. The V call is TRBV25-1, the J call TRBJ1-1; 7 positions match TRBD1. Looked up from germline, CDR1 is MGHDK and CDR2 is SYGVNS. The CDR3 sequence is 14 residues long. The ends lost 6 bases at V and 5 bases at J; junction bases unmatched: 9. The CDR3 nucleotides are TGTGCCAGCAGCCGACAGGGCCCGGGGACTGAAGCTTTCTTT. Protein product: CASSRQGPGTEAFF.

The chain joins TRBV28 to TRBJ2-7; maybe TRBD2 (6 bases). Germline V CDR1 and CDR2: MDHEN, SYDVKM. Trimming removed 3 bases from V and 6 bases from J, with 12 bases in between. This CDR3 has 13 amino acids. CDR3 nucleotides: TGTGCCAGCAGTTTTCAGGGTAGCGGCGAGCAGTACGTC. It yields the protein CASSFQGSGEQYV.

The rearrangement joins TRBV5-1 to TRBJ1-1, with D perhaps matching TRBD1 (5 bases). Germline V gene sequence: CDR1 SGHRS, CDR2 YFSETQ. The CDR3 is made up of 15 amino acids. The V and J ends lost 0 bases and 1 base respectively, with 10 bases between them. CDR3 sequence: CASSLEGQQNTEAFF. The CDR3 coding sequence is TGCGCCAGCAGCTTGGAGGGGCAGCAGAACACTGAAGCTTTCTTT.

Written as DNA, the CDR3 is TGTGCCAGCAGCCACCGACAATTTCAGAACACTGAAGCTTTCTTT. Translated: CASSHRQFQNTEAFF. The chain joins TRBV3-1 (or the pseudogene TRBV3-2) to TRBJ1-1; the D is unclear. The CDR3 extends over 15 amino acids. V lost 3 bases and J lost 1, with 12 bases in between. Germline V gene data show CDR1 as LGHDT and CDR2 as YNNKEL (reference sequence).

This chain links TRBV4-2 with TRBJ2-3, with a tentative D call TRBD2 (5 bases). The CDR3 is made up of 13 amino acids. V was trimmed by 0 bases and J by 11 bases, leaving 12 bases between them. The germline gives CDR1 LGHNA, CDR2 YNFKEQ. CDR3 in amino acids: CASSQERAYRQYF. The CDR3, as DNA: TGTGCCAGCAGCCAAGAGAGGGCATATAGGCAGTATTTT.

There are a few counts of this clone. The chain links TRBV24-1 to TRBJ2-1; perhaps TRBD2 as D (6 bases). CDR3 length equals 12 residues. Germline V gene data show CDR1 as KGHDR and CDR2 as SFDVKD. V was trimmed by 12 bases and J by 7 bases, leaving 15 bases between them. The CDR3 here is CAVWDGGNEQFF. DNA of the CDR3: TGTGCCGTTTGGGACGGGGGTAATGAGCAGTTCTTC.

The V and J genes are TRBV7-9 and TRBJ2-3, with a tentative D call TRBD2 (5 bases). CDR3 length equals 13 residues. Germline V gene data show CDR1 as SEHNR and CDR2 as FQNEAQ (reference sequence). V was trimmed by 4 bases and J by 4 bases, leaving 9 bases between them. This CDR3 reads CASSYLASDTQYF. In DNA, the CDR3 is TGTGCCAGCAGCTACCTAGCCTCAGATACGCAGTATTTT.

The genes are TRBV7-2 and TRBJ2-5; a weak D match, TRBD2 (5 bases). V lost 5 bases and J 4 bases, leaving 14 bases between the germline ends. The CDR3 loop spans 14 amino acids. Germline CDR1 reads SGHTA; CDR2 reads FQGNSA. CDR3 sequence reads: CASSPRVGRETQYF. CDR3 DNA: TGTGCCAGCAGCCCGCGGGTCGGTCGAGAGACCCAGTACTTC. The variable domain in full, completed from reference TRBV7-2 and TRBJ2-5, reads GAGVSQSPSNKVTEKGKDVELRCDPISGHTALYWYRQSLGQGLEFLIYFQGNSAPDKSGLPSDRFSAERTGGSVSTLTIQRTQQEDSAVYLCASSPRVGRETQYFGPGTRLLVL.

This clone was counted between two and nine times. The chain links TRBV18 to TRBJ2-5; the D is unclear. V gave up 0 bases and J gave up 4 bases, with 3 bases separating them. The CDR3 has 12 residues. Germline V CDR1 and CDR2: KGHSH, LQKENI. CDR3 in amino acids: CASSPPGETQYF. CDR3 in DNA: TGTGCCAGCTCACCACCTGGAGAGACCCAGTACTTC.

The chain is built from TRBV9 and TRBJ1-4; D not certain. The V end lost 2 bases, the J end lost 8 bases, and 16 bases lay between the germline ends. The CDR3 totals 15 residues. CDR1 is SGDLS, CDR2 YYNGEE, per germline. The CDR3 protein is CASSVGVGSGEKLFF. CDR3 coding DNA: TGTGCCAGCAGCGTTGGTGTAGGGTCAGGAGAAAAACTGTTTTTT.

This chain links TRBV6-2 or TRBV6-3 with TRBJ2-7, with TRBD2 identical over 9 bases. The CDR3 is 15 amino acids. Germline-derived CDR1 and CDR2 are MNHEY and SVGEGT. V was clipped by 3 bases and J by 7 bases; unmatched bases: 10. The CDR3 DNA reads TGTGCCAGCAGTTATTATGGGACGGCGGGGGGGGAGCAGTACGTC. Encoded protein: CASSYYGTAGGEQYV.